Below, 5 T cell receptor beta chains from the same sample are listed, as sequenced in a study of T cells after yellow fever vaccination. A single record per CDR3 protein comes from TCRdb applying MiXCR to the 5' RACE reads. The table shows 45,000 to 60,000 distinct CDR3 sequences, with about 5.6% occurring only once. Sequenced here: PBMCs, either bulk or a sorted T-cell subset (CD4+, CD8+, memory, or dextramer-sorted; not recorded which), sampled on the day of the yellow fever booster vaccination. The receptors originated from a man aged 18-30 years who received the YFV17D yellow fever vaccine.

The chain employs TRBV7-9 and TRBJ1-1, with D unresolved. The CDR3 loop spans 13 amino acids. The V end lost 4 bases, the J end lost 4 bases, and 10 bases lay between the germline ends. Germline V CDR1 and CDR2: SEHNR, FQNEAQ (reference sequence). CDR3: CASSSFVVTEAFF. CDR3 DNA: TGTGCCAGCAGCTCATTTGTTGTCACTGAAGCTTTCTTT.

This clonotype was seen at least ten times. V usage is TRBV12-3 or TRBV12-4 and J usage is TRBJ2-1; D gene ambiguous. V was pared by 6 bases and J by 5 bases, with 11 bases between. The CDR3 extends over 13 amino acids. The CDR3 reads CASRPANNNEQFF. The CDR3 DNA is TGTGCCAGCAGGCCGGCTAATAACAATGAGCAGTTCTTC.

Ten or more counts support this clonotype. This sequence joins TRBV10-3 and TRBJ2-7, with 7 nucleotides matching TRBD1. The germline V gene encodes CDR1 ENHRY and CDR2 SYGVKD. V was pared by 2 bases and J by 4 bases, with 5 bases of the junction left unmatched. CDR3 length equals 14 residues. The CDR3 region is CAISETGADYEQYV. The CDR3 DNA follows: TGTGCCATCAGTGAGACAGGGGCAGATTACGAGCAGTACGTC.

This clonotype has more than one count but fewer than ten. The rearrangement links TRBV7-9 to TRBJ1-1; D not certain. Germline values: CDR1 SEHNR, CDR2 FQNEAQ (reference sequence). There are 16 residues in the CDR3. V dropped 1 base and J dropped 7 bases, with 19 bases sitting between them. The CDR3 DNA is TGTGCCAGCAGCTTAGACCGAGAAGCGGACCGGAATGAAGCTTTCTTT. It codes for CASSLDREADRNEAFF.

This clonotype has a count of ten or more. The chain combines TRBV6-6 with TRBJ1-6; 8 bases line up with TRBD1. The CDR3 spans 16 residues. With V trimmed by 6 bases and J by 6 bases, 10 bases remained unmatched. Germline V gives CDR1 MNHNY, CDR2 SVGAGI (reference sequence). Written as DNA, the CDR3 is TGTGCCAGCAGCGACCGGGACAGGACCTTTAATTCACCCCTCCACTTT. Amino acid sequence: CASSDRDRTFNSPLHF.